This T cell receptor beta chain was captured in a study of blood T cell repertoires in COVID-19. Measured with immunoSEQ multiplex PCR; TCRdb has only the in-frame clones, and not every one. Of approximately 100,000 clones listed, more than 85% were seen once; the top ten hold 0.97%. With 3 bases clipped from V and 10 bases from J, the junction kept 18 bases outside the gene matches. CDR1 is SGHRS and CDR2 is YFSETQ in the germline V gene. The CDR3 covers 18 residues. This clonotype was sampled from a man between 60 and 75 years old with acute or convalescent COVID-19. Sequenced: peripheral blood. This chain connects TRBV5-1 to TRBJ2-1, with 11 positions matching TRBD2. The CDR3 protein is CASSSKVHATSGTSEQFF. The CDR3 DNA reads as TGCGCCAGCAGCTCCAAAGTTCACGCGACTAGCGGGACGAGCGAGCAGTTCTTC.